The rows below give T cell receptor beta chains drawn from one sample of a study of shared clonotypes between healthy human individuals. Profiled with immunoSEQ multiplex PCR; TCRdb holds only in-frame clones, not every one. The data show 950,000 to 1,100,000 clones, under 80% seen once. The sample was memory CD4+ T cells sorted from blood. The receptors were sampled from a man aged 18 to 30 in good health. Each CDR3 is given with its conserved first and last residue. A D gene is named only where the DNA matches it firmly. Only part of the rows carry a size: once, few, many, or a class if the clone is expanded.

TRBV2	TRBJ2-1	.	.	TGTGCCAGCAGTGTTGGTCGACTACCACACAATGAGCAGTTCTTC	CASSVGRLPHNEQFF
TRBV9	TRBJ2-3	.	.	TGTGCCAGCAGCCCCCGTCGCAGGGCTAGCACAGATACGCAGTATTTT	CASSPRRRASTDTQYF
TRBV4-3	TRBJ2-7	.	.	TGCGCCAGCAGCCAGGACAGATCGGGCGAGCAGTACTTC	CASSQDRSGEQYF
TRBV5-4	TRBJ2-2	TRBD1	.	TGTGCCAGCAGCTTGGGGACAGGGGGAAGGATCGGGGAGCTGTTTTTT	CASSLGTGGRIGELFF
TRBV7-2	TRBJ2-7	TRBD1	few	TGTGCCAGCAGCTTACAGGAAGTGACAGGGATCTACGAGCAGTACTTC	CASSLQEVTGIYEQYF
TRBV30	TRBJ2-5	.	.	TGTGCCTGGGGTGGCAGGGGTCTAGACGAGACCCAGTACTTC	CAWGGRGLDETQYF
TRBV19	TRBJ2-7	.	.	TGTGCCAGTAGTATGGCGGGTGAGGCCGCCTACGAGCAGTACTTC	CASSMAGEAAYEQYF
TRBV5-1	TRBJ1-3	.	.	TGCGCCAGCAGCTCGGAATTAGGTAGCGGGAGCACCATATATTTT	CASSSELGSGSTIYF
TRBV11-2	TRBJ2-1	TRBD2	.	TGTGCCAGCAGCCCGGGACTAGCGGGGGGGCGGCCCTACAATGAGCAGTTCTTC	CASSPGLAGGRPYNEQFF
TRBV10-3	TRBJ2-7	TRBD2	.	TGTGCCATCAGTGGGTCTAGCGGGGTTCCCTACGAGCAGTACTTC	CAISGSSGVPYEQYF
TRBV9	TRBJ1-6	.	.	TGTGCCAGTTCTAAATTGGCGTCCACCCTCCACTTT	CASSKLASTLHF
TRBV7-8	TRBJ2-1	TRBD2	.	TGTGCCAGCAGCCTTGGACTAGCAGGAGAGCAGTTCTTC	CASSLGLAGEQFF
TRBV4-1	TRBJ1-2	.	.	TGCGCCAGCAGCCAAGACCTCGCTTACTATGGCTACACCTTC	CASSQDLAYYGYTF
TRBV5-1	TRBJ1-1	.	.	TGCGCCAGCAGCCAGTTCGGTAGTAGGACTGAAGCTTTCTTT	CASSQFGSRTEAFF
TRBV7-2	TRBJ2-7	TRBD2	.	TGTGCCAGCAGCCCTACCGGACTAGCGGCCTCCTACGAGCAGTACTTC	CASSPTGLAASYEQYF
TRBV27	TRBJ1-2	.	.	TGTGCCAGCAGATCACAGTCTAGCTATGGCTACACCTTC	CASRSQSSYGYTF
TRBV6-9	TRBJ2-5	.	.	TGTGCCAGCAGTTATACGGACGGCGGCCCGCAAGAGACCCAGTACTTC	CASSYTDGGPQETQYF